One sample yielded the 26 T cell receptor beta chains listed below, sequenced in a study of T cells after yellow fever vaccination. TCRdb analysed the 5' RACE reads with MiXCR anew, one entry per CDR3 protein. The sample includes nearly 350,000 distinct CDR3 sequences, 7% to 10% of them seen just once. This specimen was PBMCs, taken 35 to 50 days after the first yellow fever vaccination. Receptors were obtained from a man younger than 30 who received the YFV17D yellow fever vaccine.

This clonotype was found a few times. The V gene is TRBV20-1, the J gene TRBJ1-4, with D unresolved. The CDR3 loop spans 13 amino acids. Germline assignment: CDR1 DFQATT and CDR2 SNEGSKA (reference sequence). V lost 6 bases and J 3 bases, leaving 11 bases between the germline ends. The CDR3 sequence is CSALEGANEKLFF. The CDR3 region has the DNA TGCAGTGCCCTGGAGGGCGCTAATGAAAAACTGTTTTTT.

This clonotype was found many times. The J gene is TRBJ1-1, the V gene TRBV6-5; D unresolved. Germline loops: CDR1 MNHEY, CDR2 SVGAGI. V was pared by 2 bases and J by 5 bases, with 12 bases between. This CDR3 has 14 amino acids. The CDR3 spells CASSYMSLGTEAFF. The CDR3, as DNA: TGTGCCAGCAGTTACATGAGCCTCGGGACTGAAGCTTTCTTT.

This clonotype was seen more than once but under ten times. This rearrangement joins TRBV3-1 to TRBJ1-2, with a weak D call TRBD1 (5 bases). This CDR3 is built from 14 residues. Germline V lookup: CDR1 LGHDT, CDR2 YNNKEL (reference sequence). V dropped 0 bases and J dropped 4 bases, with 9 bases sitting between them. CDR3 sequence: CASSQEGVSYGYTF. The CDR3 DNA reads TGTGCCAGCAGCCAAGAGGGGGTATCCTATGGCTACACCTTC.

In its sample, this clonotype was seen a few times. V gene TRBV11-2 combines with J gene TRBJ2-1; D uncertain. The CDR3 is made up of 13 amino acids. Between the trimmed V and J ends, which lost 0 bases and 4 bases, there was a span of 4 bases. The V gene's germline CDR1 is SGHAT and CDR2 FQNNGV. The CDR3 loop reads CASSLEEYNEQFF. CDR3 sequence (DNA): TGTGCCAGCAGCTTAGAAGAATACAATGAGCAGTTCTTC.

In its sample, this clonotype was seen a few times. This chain uses TRBV14 with TRBJ2-1; TRBD1 might be the D (6 bases). Germline V gene lookup returns CDR1 SGHDN and CDR2 FVKESK. The length of the CDR3 is 15 residues. V lost 0 bases to trimming and J lost 7 bases, with 13 bases between them. CDR3 region: CASSQDRGGFNEQFF. The CDR3 DNA follows: TGTGCCAGCAGCCAAGACAGGGGTGGTTTTAATGAGCAGTTCTTC.

The rearrangement links TRBV7-9 to TRBJ2-7, with 7 bases fitting TRBD2. The J segment lost 3 bases and the V segment lost 5 bases, leaving 10 bases of the junction unmatched. The CDR3 runs to 15 residues. Germline lookup yields CDR1 SEHNR and CDR2 FQNEAQ (reference sequence). The CDR3, as DNA: TGTGCCAGCAGCCCAGCGGGGAGAGCTGGCTACGAGCAGTACTTC. This translates into CASSPAGRAGYEQYF.

This clonotype showed up just a few times. This chain connects TRBV7-8 to TRBJ1-1; possible D gene TRBD1, 5 bases. The CDR3 has 15 amino acids. Germline values: CDR1 SGHVS, CDR2 FQNEAQ. V lost 8 bases, J lost 0 bases, and 16 bases lay in between. CDR3 nucleotide sequence: TGTGCCAGCGCCGCTGGGGGTATGATGAACACTGAAGCTTTCTTT. This translates into CASAAGGMMNTEAFF. Full variable domain (rest looked up from reference TRBV7-8 and TRBJ1-1): GAGVSQSPRYKVAKRGQDVALRCDPISGHVSLFWYQQALGQGPEFLTYFQNEAQLDKSGLPSDRFFAERPEGSVSTLKIQRTQQEDSAVYLCASAAGGMMNTEAFFGQGTRLTVV.

At least ten counts were recorded for this clonotype. The gene calls are TRBV6-5 and TRBJ1-3; D is perhaps TRBD1 (6 bases). Germline CDR1 and CDR2: MNHEY and SVGAGI. Trimming left V 4 bases short and J 0 bases short, with 19 bases between. The CDR3 spans 18 residues. CDR3 protein: CASSSHLPTGFSGNTIYF. The CDR3 DNA reads as TGTGCCAGCAGTTCTCACCTTCCGACAGGCTTCTCTGGAAACACCATATATTTT.

This clonotype came up a few times. The chain joins TRBV18 to TRBJ1-6, with D unresolved. Germline values: CDR1 KGHSH, CDR2 LQKENI. Trimming shortened V by 2 bases and J by 0 bases, and 5 bases separated the two germline ends. The CDR3 extends over 15 amino acids. The CDR3 region has the DNA TGTGCCAGCTCACCAGCGAGCTCCTATAATTCACCCCTCCACTTT. Translating it yields CASSPASSYNSPLHF.

The CDR3: CSARVSGGNSPLHF. The CDR3 nucleotides read TGCAGTGCTAGAGTTTCAGGCGGGAATTCACCCCTCCACTTT. The chain recombines TRBV20-1 with TRBJ1-6; no clear D. Trimming removed 1 base at V and 7 bases at J, with 11 bases between. CDR1 is DFQATT, CDR2 SNEGSKA, per germline (reference sequence). The CDR3 is made up of 14 amino acids.

The chain combines TRBV29-1 with TRBJ2-7; D not resolved. V lost 5 bases to trimming and J lost 7 bases, with 12 bases between them. The length of the CDR3 is 11 residues. Germline V gene data show CDR1 as SQVTM and CDR2 as ANQGSEA. CDR3 in amino acids: CSVLYVEEQYF. DNA of the CDR3: TGCAGCGTTCTTTACGTGGAGGAGCAGTACTTC.

The sample holds one count of this clonotype. The chain carries TRBV7-2 and TRBJ1-2; 7 bases align to TRBD1. The CDR3 is made up of 13 amino acids. Germline values: CDR1 SGHTA, CDR2 FQGNSA. Trimming removed 4 bases from V and 6 bases from J; junction bases left unmatched: 5. CDR3 nucleotide sequence: TGTGCCAGCAGCTCGGACAGGTTCGATGGCTACACCTTC. Translation: CASSSDRFDGYTF. The whole variable domain, filled in from reference TRBV7-2 and TRBJ1-2, reads GAGVSQSPSNKVTEKGKDVELRCDPISGHTALYWYRQSLGQGLEFLIYFQGNSAPDKSGLPSDRFSAERTGGSVSTLTIQRTQQEDSAVYLCASSSDRFDGYTFGSGTRLTVV.

The V and J genes are TRBV19 and TRBJ2-7; D call uncertain. Trimming removed 5 bases at V and 4 bases at J, with 9 bases between. This CDR3 region has 12 residues. Germline CDR1 is LNHDA and CDR2 is SQIVND (reference sequence). For the CDR3, the DNA is TGTGCCAGTAGTCAGGTTCCGTACGAGCAGTACTTC. Amino acids: CASSQVPYEQYF.

The chain combines TRBV6-2 or TRBV6-3 with TRBJ2-7, with D possibly being TRBD1 (6 bases). This CDR3 is 15 amino acids long. V gave up 6 bases and J gave up 3 bases, with 18 bases separating them. Per the germline V gene, CDR1 is MNHEY and CDR2 is SVGEGT. In DNA form, the CDR3 reads TGTGCCAGCAGCTTTAACCGGGACAAAGGCTACGAGCAGTACGTC. It encodes CASSFNRDKGYEQYV.

V gene TRBV27 combines with J gene TRBJ2-3; D is ambiguous. Trimming removed 4 bases from V and 0 bases from J, with 8 bases in between. Germline V gene sequence: CDR1 MNHEY, CDR2 SMNVEV (reference sequence). CDR3 length equals 14 residues. As DNA, the CDR3 is TGTGCCAGCAGTTCCAAAAGGAGCACAGATACGCAGTATTTT. Protein product: CASSSKRSTDTQYF.

The gene calls are TRBV9 and TRBJ2-2, with D tentatively TRBD2 (5 bases). V dropped 0 bases and J dropped 6 bases, with 9 bases sitting between them. This CDR3 has 14 residues. Germline lookup yields CDR1 SGDLS and CDR2 YYNGEE. CDR3 loop: CASSVEGRAGELFF. The CDR3 DNA is TGTGCCAGCAGCGTAGAAGGGAGAGCCGGGGAGCTGTTTTTT.

This clonotype showed up just a few times. This rearrangement joins TRBV7-3 to TRBJ2-3, with D unresolved. Germline V gene data show CDR1 as SGHTA and CDR2 as FQGTGA. The germline V and J ends were trimmed by 1 base and 5 bases, with 7 bases remaining between them. The CDR3 is 13 residues long. The CDR3 bases are TGTGCCAGCAGCTTAATGGGTCAAGATACGCAGTATTTT. Translation: CASSLMGQDTQYF.

This clonotype was counted only a few times. The CDR3 loop reads CASSYSPQDRTYEQYF. The CDR3 DNA reads TGTGCCAGCAGTTACTCACCCCAAGACAGAACCTACGAGCAGTACTTC. V and J are TRBV6-2 or TRBV6-3 and TRBJ2-7, with D possibly matching TRBD1 (5 bases). V gave up 0 bases and J gave up 2 bases, with 14 bases separating them. CDR1 is MNHEY and CDR2 is SVGEGT in the germline V gene. The CDR3 is 16 amino acids.

This clonotype was found a few times. In DNA form, the CDR3 reads TGTGCCAGCAGTTTGAGCGGGACAGGGCCCGGGGAGCTGTTTTTT. Residues: CASSLSGTGPGELFF. V is TRBV12-3 or TRBV12-4 and J is TRBJ2-2; 9 bases are a match to TRBD1. Trimming took 3 bases from V and 6 from J; bases not matched to a gene: 5. The CDR3 totals 15 residues.

V is TRBV9 and J is TRBJ2-1, with D tentatively TRBD2 (6 bases). V was cut by 4 bases and J by 0 bases, with 11 bases left in between. This CDR3 region has 15 residues. CDR1 is SGDLS, CDR2 YYNGEE, per germline. This CDR3 reads CASSFGGTSYNEQFF. DNA for the CDR3: TGTGCCAGCAGCTTTGGGGGGACCTCCTACAATGAGCAGTTCTTC.

The sample holds a few counts of this clonotype. Germline is not matched at one junction end, which may reflect a read error. The CDR3 bases are TGTGCCAGCAGCGTAGCCAGGGGAAACTTTGGCTACACCTTC. Protein product: CASSVARGNFGYTF. The chain combines TRBV9 with TRBJ1-2; the D gene is possibly TRBD1 (6 bases). The CDR3 consists of 14 residues. Per the germline V gene, CDR1 is SGDLS and CDR2 is YYNGEE.

This clonotype showed up many times. The chain uses TRBV5-5 and TRBJ2-7, with a weak D call TRBD1 (5 bases). V shed 1 base and J shed 1 base, with 9 bases lying between them. Germline CDR1 and CDR2: SGHKS and YYEKEE (reference sequence). The length of the CDR3 is 14 residues. CDR3 sequence (DNA): TGTGCCAGCAGCTTGCAGGCAGGGTCCTACGAGCAGTACTTC. This gives the protein CASSLQAGSYEQYF.

This sequence joins TRBV7-9 and TRBJ2-7; D is perhaps TRBD2 (5 bases). V lost 8 bases and J lost 2, with 16 bases in between. The CDR3 consists of 14 residues. Looked up from germline, CDR1 is SEHNR and CDR2 is FQNEAQ (reference sequence). CDR3 DNA: TGTGCCAGCTTAAAGAACGACGGGACCTACGAGCAGTACTTC. Encoded protein: CASLKNDGTYEQYF.

This clonotype has just a few counts. One junction end disagrees with the germline gene, perhaps due to a read error. The chain links TRBV20-1 to TRBJ2-1; TRBD2 might be the D (6 bases). This CDR3 is 16 amino acids long. The germline V gene encodes CDR1 DFQATT and CDR2 SNEGSKA (reference sequence). CDR3 sequence (DNA): TGCTGTGCTAGAGATTATCTAGGAGGGTCCTACAATGAGCAGTTCTTC. This encodes CCARDYLGGSYNEQFF.

The chain uses TRBV2 and TRBJ1-5; the D gene is possibly TRBD1 (5 bases). V was pared by 5 bases and J by 5 bases, with 13 bases between. CDR3 length equals 14 residues. Looked up from germline, CDR1 is SNHLY and CDR2 is FYNNEI. CDR3 protein: CASSLSTVYQPQHF. The CDR3 region has the DNA TGTGCCAGCAGTCTCTCGACAGTATATCAGCCCCAGCATTTT.

This clonotype came up many times. The chain links TRBV5-1 to TRBJ2-1, with D uncertain. Germline V CDR1 and CDR2: SGHRS, YFSETQ. This CDR3 has 14 residues. Trimming pared 4 bases from V and 16 bases from J, leaving 24 bases between. The CDR3, as DNA: TGCGCCAGCAGCCCCTCGACACCGAACAATGAGCGTTTCTTC. It is translated as CASSPSTPNNERFF.